The clone carrying this TCR beta chain was seen more than once but under ten times. What it binds is not known. The data were taken from a study of T-cell reconstitution after alpha-beta-depleted transplantation in children. Study-level findings and limits: Surviving recipient T cells and thymic progenitors produced the high day-60 TCRbeta diversity seen in some patients. It was newly produced T cells that mostly accounted for T-cell counts and diversity one year after transplant. Where alpha-beta T cells came from about two months after transplant was reportedly several hundred expanded graft clones.

The CDR3 contains 14 residues. The germline CDR1 and CDR2 sequences are SGHRS and YFSETQ. Trimming stripped 4 bases from V and 8 bases from J, with 15 bases between. For TCRbeta, the library was prepared with unique molecular identifiers. MiXCR, applied by TCRdb to the PCR reads, yields one record per CDR3 protein. The table lists 400,000 to 450,000 distinct CDR3 sequences, around two fifths of them singletons. Source: PBMCs, taken before TCRalphabeta/CD19-depleted stem cell transplant. This sequence was found in a girl aged 2-9 years with aplastic anemia, due to receive a stem cell transplant. The chain joins TRBV5-1 to TRBJ2-2; perhaps D is TRBD1 or TRBD2 (6 bases each). The CDR3: CASSLSGGAGELFF. In nucleotides, the CDR3 is TGCGCCAGCAGCCTGTCCGGGGGCGCGGGGGAGCTGTTTTTT.